This TCR beta chain originates from a study of T cells after yellow fever vaccination. Via MiXCR, TCRdb re-called the 5' RACE reads, giving one row per CDR3 protein. Of about 68,000 distinct CDR3 sequences detected, approximately 7% appear once; the ten largest clones hold 30% to 45%. V was pared by 10 bases and J by 3 bases, with 2 bases of the junction left unmatched. The germline V gene has CDR1 MNHEY and CDR2 SMNVEV (reference sequence). The CDR3 runs 13 residues. This clonotype was seen many times. V is TRBV27 and J is TRBJ2-1; the match to TRBD2 covers 11 bases. This sequence was found in a young man who received the YFV17D yellow fever vaccine. The sample was CD8+ T cells sorted from PBMCs, taken about 41 days after the first yellow fever vaccination. The CDR3 protein is CATGTSGYNEQFF. In nucleotides, the CDR3 is TGTGCCACGGGGACTAGCGGCTACAATGAGCAGTTCTTC.